These 27 T cell receptor beta chains originate from one sample sequenced in a study of control samples from healthy donors and cancer patients. The assay was immunoSEQ multiplex PCR, and TCRdb's table has in-frame clones only and misses some. The data contain fewer than 70,000 clones, about 90% of them singletons. Sequencing was performed on PBMCs. Receptors originate from a man aged 55 to 69 with head and neck cancer.

The chain is built from TRBV7-2 and TRBJ2-5; 11 nucleotides agree with TRBD2. Germline CDR1 and CDR2: SGHTA and FQGNSA. The ends lost 5 bases at V and 1 base at J; junction bases unmatched: 6. This CDR3 is 16 amino acids long. In nucleotides, the CDR3 is TGTGCCAGCAGCACTAGCGGGGGCGAGTCCCAAGAGACCCAGTACTTC. Residues: CASSTSGGESQETQYF.

V usage is TRBV7-2 and J usage is TRBJ2-5; 15 nucleotides match TRBD2. Germline V CDR1 and CDR2: SGHTA, FQGNSA. Trimming took 0 bases from V and 4 from J; bases not matched to a gene: 3. CDR3 size: 17 residues. The CDR3 DNA reads TGTGCCAGCAGCTTAGCGGGACTAGCGGGGGGATTAGAGACCCAGTACTTC. Translation gives CASSLAGLAGGLETQYF.

The chain carries TRBV11-2 and TRBJ1-1; D is perhaps TRBD1 (5 bases). CDR1 and CDR2 (germline): SGHAT, FQNNGV. The V gene lost 0 bases and the J gene lost 5 bases, with 7 bases spanning the gap. The CDR3 has 13 amino acids. This chain's CDR3 is CASSLDRGTEAFF. The CDR3 DNA sequence: TGTGCCAGCAGCTTAGATCGGGGGACTGAAGCTTTCTTT.

The chain couples TRBV5-1 to TRBJ1-4; D unresolved. Germline V gives CDR1 SGHRS, CDR2 YFSETQ. Trimming cost V 1 base and J 6 bases, with 13 bases left between them. This CDR3 contains 15 residues. CDR3 sequence: CASSLISRYDEKLFF. The CDR3 DNA reads as TGCGCCAGCAGCTTGATCTCGCGGTACGATGAAAAACTGTTTTTT.

V usage is TRBV9 and J usage is TRBJ1-3; the D gene is possibly TRBD1 (5 bases). V gave up 3 bases and J gave up 4 bases, with 17 bases separating them. The CDR3 spans 16 residues. Germline values: CDR1 SGDLS, CDR2 YYNGEE. The CDR3: CASSESGRGGGNTIYF. DNA for the CDR3: TGTGCCAGCAGCGAATCGGGGCGCGGGGGAGGAAACACCATATATTTT.

The chain recombines TRBV15 with TRBJ2-5, with no clear D. Trimming shortened V by 0 bases and J by 0 bases, and 5 bases separated the two germline ends. CDR3 size: 14 residues. CDR1 and CDR2 (germline): LNHNV, YYDKDF (reference sequence). In DNA, the CDR3 is TGTGCCACCAGCAGAGATGAAAACCAAGAGACCCAGTACTTC. It specifies CATSRDENQETQYF.

The chain couples TRBV28 to TRBJ1-5; D remains unclear. Germline V CDR1 and CDR2: MDHEN, SYDVKM. Trimming left V 8 bases short and J 0 bases short, with 14 bases between. The CDR3 has 15 residues. Here the CDR3 DNA reads TGTGCCAGCGGACCTTGGGTTTCTAGCAATCAGCCCCAGCATTTT. Residues: CASGPWVSSNQPQHF.

The gene calls are TRBV6-2 or TRBV6-3 and TRBJ1-2; D gene uncertain. Trimming stripped 4 bases from V and 4 bases from J, with 16 bases between. Germline V CDR1 and CDR2: MNHEY, SVGEGT. This CDR3 region has 15 residues. This CDR3 is CASSSSSSLGYGYTF. The CDR3 region has the DNA TGTGCCAGCAGTTCTTCCAGCTCTCTGGGCTATGGCTACACCTTC.

This clone was observed a few times. The chain joins TRBV28 to TRBJ1-1, with 8 positions matching TRBD1. V gave up 7 bases and J gave up 3 bases; unmatched junction bases: 7. There are 14 residues in the CDR3. CDR1 MDHEN and CDR2 SYDVKM come from the germline V gene. The CDR3 spells CASIPPGGYTEAFF. DNA for the CDR3: TGTGCCAGCATACCGCCAGGGGGCTACACTGAAGCTTTCTTT.

The gene calls are TRBV15 and TRBJ2-2; D gene unclear. The V end was cut by 1 base, the J end by 2 bases, with 8 bases between. In germline, CDR1 is LNHNV, CDR2 YYDKDF (reference sequence). This CDR3 region has 15 residues. CDR3 protein: CATSRGEPNTGELFF. CDR3 bases: TGTGCCACCAGCAGAGGAGAGCCTAACACCGGGGAGCTGTTTTTT.

The chain recombines TRBV9 with TRBJ2-1, with 8 bases fitting TRBD2. The germline gives CDR1 SGDLS, CDR2 YYNGEE. The CDR3 sequence is 18 residues long. The V and J ends lost 4 bases and 2 bases, in that order; junction bases with no gene match: 14. CDR3 DNA: TGTGCCAGCAGCCCCCGGGGGGGGGTACTAGCGGCCTACAATGAGCAGTTCTTC. Residues: CASSPRGGVLAAYNEQFF.

The chain couples TRBV7-2 to TRBJ2-1; TRBD2 is a possible D gene (5 bases). From germline, CDR1 is SGHTA and CDR2 FQGNSA. The length of the CDR3 is 15 residues. The V end lost 1 base, the J end lost 5 bases, and 12 bases lay between the germline ends. The CDR3 DNA is TGTGCCAGCAGCTTAGTTACGGGAAACAACAATGAGCAGTTCTTC. Residues: CASSLVTGNNNEQFF.

This chain uses TRBV19 with TRBJ1-4; TRBD1 might be the D (6 bases). Trimming shortened V by 5 bases and J by 4 bases, and 8 bases separated the two germline ends. Germline V gene lookup returns CDR1 LNHDA and CDR2 SQIVND (reference sequence). The CDR3 runs to 13 residues. The CDR3 spells CASSYRDNEKLFF. The DNA of the CDR3 is TGTGCCAGTAGTTACAGGGATAATGAAAAACTGTTTTTT.

The V and J genes are TRBV19 and TRBJ2-3, with 8 positions matching TRBD2. The CDR3 extends over 14 amino acids. The J segment lost 2 bases and the V segment lost 7 bases, leaving 5 bases of the junction unmatched. Germline V gene data show CDR1 as LNHDA and CDR2 as SQIVND (reference sequence). CDR3 region: CASTTTSDTDTQYF. The CDR3 DNA follows: TGTGCCAGTACCACGACTAGCGACACAGATACGCAGTATTTT.

The genes are TRBV7-6 and TRBJ2-7; D ambiguous. Per germline, CDR1 SGHVS and CDR2 FNYEAQ. The CDR3 has 11 amino acids. The V end lost 4 bases, the J end lost 6 bases, and 7 bases lay between the germline ends. The CDR3 region has the DNA TGTGCCAGCAGCTCAGGAATCGAGCAGTACTTC. Translated: CASSSGIEQYF.

The chain is built from TRBV6-6 and TRBJ1-5, with D unclear. The CDR3 totals 12 residues. The germline V gene has CDR1 MNHNY and CDR2 SVGAGI (reference sequence). V was shortened by 5 bases and J by 9 bases, with 11 bases between the two germline ends. CDR3 region: CASSLPTGPQHF. The CDR3 DNA reads as TGTGCCAGCAGTCTTCCGACCGGGCCCCAGCATTTT.

This clone was seen once. The chain is built from TRBV11-2 and TRBJ1-2; D gene unclear. CDR1 SGHAT and CDR2 FQNNGV come from the germline V gene. V shed 1 base and J shed 4 bases, with 13 bases lying between them. The CDR3 extends over 15 amino acids. The CDR3, as DNA: TGTGCCAGCAGCTTAGCTTTCCGGCGCGGCTATGGCTACACCTTC. This sequence encodes CASSLAFRRGYGYTF.

V is TRBV5-5 and J is TRBJ2-7; D is ambiguous. V dropped 2 bases and J dropped 2 bases, with 14 bases sitting between them. The CDR3 runs 15 residues. Germline values: CDR1 SGHKS, CDR2 YYEKEE (reference sequence). The CDR3 DNA reads TGTGCCAGCAGCTTCTACGCCATCGATACCTACGAGCAGTACTTC. It yields the protein CASSFYAIDTYEQYF.

The table lists this clone with a few counts. The J gene is TRBJ2-2, the V gene TRBV6-2 or TRBV6-3; the match to TRBD2 covers 7 bases. The CDR3 covers 14 residues. The V gene's germline CDR1 is MNHEY and CDR2 SVGEGT. With V trimmed by 6 bases and J by 3 bases, 4 bases remained unmatched. The CDR3 spells CASSPSGDTGELFF. As DNA, the CDR3 is TGTGCCAGCAGCCCTAGCGGCGACACCGGGGAGCTGTTTTTT.

The chain links TRBV6-2 or TRBV6-3 to TRBJ2-7; TRBD2 might be the D (5 bases). The CDR3 spans 12 residues. Germline V CDR1 and CDR2: MNHEY, SVGEGT. Trimming pared 6 bases from V and 3 bases from J, leaving 9 bases between. The CDR3 is CASSPDFYEQYF. CDR3 nucleotides: TGTGCCAGCAGCCCGGACTTCTACGAGCAGTACTTC.

The chain employs TRBV29-1 and TRBJ1-5; 11 nucleotides agree with TRBD1. The CDR3 covers 15 residues. V lost 4 bases to trimming and J lost 4 bases; unmatched junction nucleotides: 6. The V gene's germline CDR1 is SQVTM and CDR2 ANQGSEA. The CDR3 loop is CSVVAGTGGNQPQHF. The CDR3 DNA sequence: TGCAGCGTTGTAGCCGGGACAGGGGGGAATCAGCCCCAGCATTTT.

This chain joins TRBV19 and TRBJ1-2, with TRBD1 matching over 7 bases. Losses at the gene ends were 2 bases for V and 2 bases for J; bases not matched to a gene: 2. From germline, CDR1 is LNHDA and CDR2 SQIVND (reference sequence). This CDR3 spans 14 amino acids. This CDR3 reads CASSIRDSNYGYTF. The CDR3 bases are TGTGCCAGTAGTATAAGGGACAGCAACTATGGCTACACCTTC.

J is TRBJ1-1 and V is TRBV6-4; D is undetermined. The CDR3 totals 13 residues. V was clipped by 3 bases and J by 1 base, with 6 bases between them. Germline CDR1 MRHNA, CDR2 SNTAGT. In DNA form, the CDR3 reads TGTGCCAGCAGTGAGGGCCGGAACACTGAAGCTTTCTTT. Translated, it gives CASSEGRNTEAFF.

This chain connects TRBV6-5 to TRBJ1-1; TRBD1 might be the D (5 bases). Trimming stripped 1 base from V and 2 bases from J, with 14 bases between. The germline V gene has CDR1 MNHEY and CDR2 SVGAGI. This CDR3 is 16 amino acids long. CDR3 protein: CASSYFGGKVNTEAFF. The CDR3 DNA sequence: TGTGCCAGCAGTTACTTTGGGGGGAAGGTAAACACTGAAGCTTTCTTT.

This chain connects TRBV4-1 to TRBJ2-3, with D perhaps matching TRBD2 (5 bases). This CDR3 spans 16 amino acids. Germline V lookup: CDR1 MGHRA, CDR2 YSYEKL. The V and J ends lost 5 bases and 0 bases respectively, with 15 bases between them. This CDR3 reads CASSTPSTGSTDTQYF. In nucleotides, the CDR3 is TGCGCCAGCAGCACCCCATCGACGGGAAGCACAGATACGCAGTATTTT.

The J gene is TRBJ2-3, the V gene TRBV27; D may be TRBD2 (5 bases). V was trimmed by 5 bases and J by 0 bases, leaving 15 bases between them. The length of the CDR3 is 16 residues. From germline, CDR1 is MNHEY and CDR2 SMNVEV (reference sequence). CDR3 nucleotides: TGTGCCAGCAGTCGACCTGGCGGGTATAGCACAGATACGCAGTATTTT. Translating gives CASSRPGGYSTDTQYF.

J is TRBJ2-3 and V is TRBV7-2, with 9 bases aligning to TRBD2. CDR1 is SGHTA and CDR2 is FQGNSA in the germline V gene. CDR3 length equals 14 residues. Losses at the gene ends were 3 bases for V and 6 bases for J; bases not matched to a gene: 4. DNA of the CDR3: TGTGCCAGCAGCTTTGGACTAGCGACGGATACGCAGTATTTT. This translates into CASSFGLATDTQYF.